The sequence of this TCR beta chain was determined in a study of Ad26.COV2.S vaccination and SARS-CoV-2 variants. Study overall: Intramuscularly, Ad26.COV2.S was given either once or twice, 56 days apart. Notes on the study in general: Possible underestimation of total T cell responses by the TCR breadth and depth analyses was noted. Responses of spike-specific T cells (both CD8+ and CD4+) reportedly showed substantial breadth after vaccination.

Details on this clone: Antigen unknown.

Clones were read by immunoSEQ multiplex PCR, and TCRdb kept only the in-frame ones, dropping some. Found here are about 280,000 clones, approximately 87% of them singletons; the top ten hold about 3.1%. Germline loops: CDR1 MRHNA, CDR2 SNTAGT. CDR3 size: 15 residues. V dropped 8 bases and J dropped 9; count of bases not matched to a gene: 13. Treatment here: approximately 18 received Ad26.COV2.S at low or high dose, single or two shots; 5 received placebo; per-sample allocation not given. Sample collection was performed on day 63 after the first vaccine or placebo injection. This vaccine is an Ad26 vector that expresses the Wuhan-strain SARS-CoV-2 spike.

This sequence joins TRBV6-4 and TRBJ2-1; 10 nucleotides agree with TRBD2. This receptor was taken from a person between 18 and 59 years old who received the Ad26.COV2.S COVID-19 vaccine or a placebo. The specimen was peripheral blood, collected in a trial of Ad26.COV2.S vaccine versus placebo. CDR3 loop: CASSRWPSGRIEQFF. Here the CDR3 DNA reads TGTGCCAGCTCCCGATGGCCTAGCGGGAGAATTGAGCAGTTCTTC.